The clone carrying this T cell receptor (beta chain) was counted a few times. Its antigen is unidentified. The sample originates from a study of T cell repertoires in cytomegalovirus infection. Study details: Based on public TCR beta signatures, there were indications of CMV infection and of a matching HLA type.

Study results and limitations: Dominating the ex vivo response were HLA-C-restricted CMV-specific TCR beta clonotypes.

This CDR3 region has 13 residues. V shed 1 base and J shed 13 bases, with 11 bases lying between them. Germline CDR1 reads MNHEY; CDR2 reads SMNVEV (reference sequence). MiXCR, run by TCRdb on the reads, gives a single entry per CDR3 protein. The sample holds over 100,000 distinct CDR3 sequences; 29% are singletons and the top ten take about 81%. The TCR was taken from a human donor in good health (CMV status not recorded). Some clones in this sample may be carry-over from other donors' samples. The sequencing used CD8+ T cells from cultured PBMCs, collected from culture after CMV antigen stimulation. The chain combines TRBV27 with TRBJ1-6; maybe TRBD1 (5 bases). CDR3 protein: CASSLFPGLPLHF. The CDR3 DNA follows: TGTGCCAGCAGTTTATTCCCAGGGCTGCCCCTCCACTTT.